Below, 14 T cell receptor beta chains from the same sample are listed, as sequenced in a study of T cell responses to AZD1222 COVID-19 vaccine (dated by TCRdb to about 2021). Sample time point, as interpreted from the label and publication: baseline before first vaccination. Library preparation employed the immunoSEQ multiplex PCR assay. TCRdb took this table from immuneACCESS and kept in-frame rearrangements with V and J called. Such tables lack part of the clones; where checked against another copy, unresolved V genes explain under half of the gap, and the rest is unexplained. Recorded for this sample are about 110,000 clones; 70% to 90% of them occurred a single time. The ten largest make up over 5% of the sample. The sample in question was peripheral blood, obtained on day 0 of AZD1222 vaccination. These receptors were obtained from an adult in good health.

The V gene is TRBV28, the J gene TRBJ1-5; perhaps TRBD1 as D (5 bases). This CDR3 comprises 16 residues. Germline assignment: CDR1 MDHEN and CDR2 SYDVKM. Deletions cut 3 bases from V and 6 bases from J, with 18 bases between. In DNA form, the CDR3 reads TGTGCCAGCAGTTTCTTGGGACTTCGGGAGGGTCAGCCCCAGCATTTT. Translation gives CASSFLGLREGQPQHF.

The chain carries TRBV24-1 and TRBJ1-1; TRBD1 agrees at 7 bases. Germline CDR1 is KGHDR and CDR2 is SFDVKD. This CDR3 is 17 amino acids long. V was pared by 2 bases and J by 1 base, with 9 bases of the junction left unmatched. The CDR3 DNA reads TGTGCCACCAGTGATTGGGGAGGGACAGAGACGAACACTGAAGCTTTCTTT. Translated, it gives CATSDWGGTETNTEAFF.

The chain couples TRBV29-1 to TRBJ2-7; 7 bases map to TRBD2. The trim removed 3 bases at V and 7 bases at J, leaving 6 bases unmatched. CDR1 SQVTM and CDR2 ANQGSEA come from the germline V gene. The CDR3 runs 12 residues. The CDR3 region has the DNA TGCAGCGTTGAGGTTGGGGGGGGAGAGCAGTACTTC. It encodes CSVEVGGGEQYF.

The chain joins TRBV12-5 to TRBJ2-1, with D possibly TRBD2 on 7 matching bases. Trimming shortened V by 3 bases and J by 8 bases, and 17 bases separated the two germline ends. CDR1 is LGHNT and CDR2 is FRNRAP in the germline V gene. The CDR3 has 15 residues. The CDR3 DNA reads TGTGCTAGTGGTTTATCGGGGGGCTCCCTGGATGAGCAGTTCTTC. Translation: CASGLSGGSLDEQFF.

The V and J genes are TRBV7-9 and TRBJ1-6; 8 nucleotides line up with TRBD1. Per germline, CDR1 SEHNR and CDR2 FQNEAQ (reference sequence). V dropped 5 bases and J dropped 7; count of bases not matched to a gene: 10. The CDR3 length is 16 residues. Here the CDR3 DNA reads TGTGCCAGCAGCCTCCAGGGGGCAGGGGCCAATTCACCCCTCCACTTT. Translation gives CASSLQGAGANSPLHF.

This clone has only a few counts. The chain combines TRBV7-9 with TRBJ2-3; tentatively, D is TRBD1 or TRBD2 (5 bases each). The CDR3 length is 13 residues. The germline CDR1 and CDR2 sequences are SEHNR and FQNEAQ (reference sequence). V lost 5 bases and J lost 2, with 8 bases in between. The CDR3 region has the DNA TGTGCCAGCAGCCCCGGGACCACAGATACGCAGTATTTT. Residues: CASSPGTTDTQYF.

There are a few counts of this clone. The chain links TRBV3-1 (or the pseudogene TRBV3-2) to TRBJ1-5; maybe TRBD1 (6 bases). The CDR3 sequence is 15 residues long. Germline V gives CDR1 LGHDT, CDR2 YNNKEL (reference sequence). V was cut by 4 bases and J by 1 base, with 11 bases left in between. For the CDR3, the DNA is TGTGCCAGCAGCCTCGGGGGGCAAAGCAATCAGCCCCAGCATTTT. This translates into CASSLGGQSNQPQHF.

V gene TRBV7-9 combines with J gene TRBJ2-7; TRBD2 agrees at 8 bases. The germline V gene has CDR1 SEHNR and CDR2 FQNEAQ (reference sequence). J was trimmed by 6 bases and V by 2 bases; bases with no gene match: 18. The CDR3 extends over 18 amino acids. The CDR3 sequence: CASSLQGPIAGRFTEQYF. The CDR3 nucleotides read TGTGCCAGCAGCTTACAGGGGCCTATAGCGGGGCGCTTCACCGAGCAGTACTTC.

This clone was counted once. The chain has TRBV12-3 or TRBV12-4 and TRBJ1-6; D gene ambiguous. Trimming pared 2 bases from V and 7 bases from J, leaving 6 bases between. The CDR3 contains 13 residues. CDR3 DNA sequence: TGTGCCAGCAGTTTACAGGACAATTCACCCCTCCACTTT. Translated: CASSLQDNSPLHF.

The chain carries TRBV11-2 and TRBJ2-7; 7 nucleotides agree with TRBD2. This CDR3 region has 16 residues. With 1 base clipped from V and 0 bases from J, the junction kept 6 bases outside the gene matches. Germline V gene data show CDR1 as SGHAT and CDR2 as FQNNGV. Here the CDR3 reads CASSLGGGGSSYEQYF. Written as DNA, the CDR3 is TGTGCCAGCAGCTTAGGGGGCGGGGGAAGCTCCTACGAGCAGTACTTC.

This rearrangement joins TRBV24-1 to TRBJ2-5; possible D gene TRBD1, 7 bases. Trimming removed 4 bases at V and 5 bases at J, with 16 bases between. CDR3 length equals 15 residues. Germline CDR1 is KGHDR and CDR2 is SFDVKD. The CDR3 region has the DNA TGTGCCACCAGTGACCCCAGGGGGGTCGAGGAGACCCAGTACTTC. It codes for CATSDPRGVEETQYF.

This chain uses TRBV6-2 or TRBV6-3 with TRBJ2-7; D is possibly TRBD1 (6 bases). Deletions cut 6 bases from V and 2 bases from J, with 14 bases between. CDR3 length equals 14 residues. CDR1 MNHEY and CDR2 SVGEGT come from the germline V gene. CDR3 protein: CASSAGAPPYEQYF. The CDR3 DNA sequence: TGTGCCAGCAGCGCAGGGGCGCCCCCCTACGAGCAGTACTTC.

This rearrangement joins TRBV3-1 (or the pseudogene TRBV3-2) to TRBJ2-1, with 9 bases that match TRBD2. The junction had 1 base not matched to a gene; V was cut back by 3 bases and J by 4 bases. There are 14 residues in the CDR3. The germline V gene encodes CDR1 LGHDT and CDR2 YNNKEL (reference sequence). The CDR3 sequence is CASSHLAGYNEQFF. In nucleotides, the CDR3 is TGTGCCAGCAGCCACCTAGCGGGGTACAATGAGCAGTTCTTC.

This rearrangement joins TRBV5-1 to TRBJ2-2, with D maybe TRBD2 (6 bases). Trimming stripped 3 bases from V and 4 bases from J, with 13 bases between. From germline, CDR1 is SGHRS and CDR2 YFSETQ. The CDR3 totals 15 residues. The CDR3 DNA sequence: TGCGCCAGCAGCTCCGGGACTTCGAGCACCGGGGAGCTGTTTTTT. This translates into CASSSGTSSTGELFF.